This is a list of T cell receptor beta chains from one sample in a study of shared clonotypes between healthy human individuals. The data were produced by immunoSEQ multiplex PCR, yet TCRdb's version contains in-frame clones alone and is incomplete. The sample has roughly 2.2 million clones; about 90% are singletons. The sequenced material came from naive CD4+ T cells from PBMCs. These receptors all stem from a man between 18 and 29 years old in good health. Some clones in this sample may be carry-over from other donors' samples. Both conserved end residues are part of each CDR3. The D gene is left open where the match is weak. Clone size is shown for a subset of rows, as once, few, many or a class of expanded clone.

V gene	J gene	D gene	clone size	CDR3 DNA	CDR3 protein
TRBV28	TRBJ2-3	-	-	TGTGCCAGCAGTCTGGGCTGGGGAGGCACAGATACGCAGTATTTT	CASSLGWGGTDTQYF
TRBV28	TRBJ2-7	-	-	TGTGCCAGCAGTTTCCCCCGACAGGTTGGAAACTACGAGCAGTACTTC	CASSFPRQVGNYEQYF
TRBV5-1	TRBJ2-1	TRBD1	-	TGCGCCAGCACCCGACAGGGCTCCTACAATGAGCAGTTCTTC	CASTRQGSYNEQFF
TRBV11-2	TRBJ2-1	-	-	TGTGCCAGCAGCCCTGCGGGACTGTACTCCTACAATGAGCAGTTCTTC	CASSPAGLYSYNEQFF
TRBV27	TRBJ2-3	TRBD1	-	TGTGCCAGCAGTCGCTTTGGCTTACAGGGGAATTACACAGATACGCAGTATTTT	CASSRFGLQGNYTDTQYF
TRBV10-1	TRBJ2-3	TRBD2	once	TGCGCCAGCAGTGATGCTAGCGGGATTGTAGATACGCAGTATTTT	CASSDASGIVDTQYF
TRBV2	TRBJ2-7	-	-	TGTGCCAGCAGTGAAGCGGGGGAGCAGTACTTC	CASSEAGEQYF
TRBV7-8	TRBJ1-3	-	-	TGTGCCAGCAGCAGAACCGGGACACAGGCCTCTGGAAACACCATATATTTT	CASSRTGTQASGNTIYF
TRBV28	TRBJ1-4	-	-	TGTGCCAGCAGTCCGGATACAACTAATGAAAAACTGTTTTTT	CASSPDTTNEKLFF
TRBV7-9	TRBJ1-3	-	few	TGTGCCAGCAGCTTCGGTCGGACTGGAAACACCATATATTTT	CASSFGRTGNTIYF
TRBV29-1	TRBJ2-1	-	-	TGCAGCGCCCCCCAGGGAGGCAATGAGCAGTTCTTC	CSAPQGGNEQFF
TRBV11-3	TRBJ2-5	-	-	TGTGCCAGCAGCTTTGGCCACCGAAGCGATGAGACCCAGTACTTC	CASSFGHRSDETQYF
TRBV28	TRBJ1-4	-	once	TGTGCCACCAAGGGGGGTGTCTCTGAAAAACTGTTTTTT	CATKGGVSEKLFF
TRBV29-1	TRBJ2-3	-	-	TGCAGCGTCGGGGACCAGAATACGCAGTATTTT	CSVGDQNTQYF
TRBV4-2	TRBJ2-3	TRBD2	-	TGTGCCAGCAGCCAAGGTCAACTAGCGGGGTCTCGACGCACAGATACGCAGTATTTT	CASSQGQLAGSRRTDTQYF
TRBV9	TRBJ2-3	TRBD2	-	TGTGCCAGCAGCGTATGGGCGGGAGGGCTCCCAGATACGCAGTATTTT	CASSVWAGGLPDTQYF
TRBV29-1	TRBJ2-3	-	-	TGCAGCGTGACCGGCGGAGTCACAGATACGCAGTATTTT	CSVTGGVTDTQYF
TRBV25-1	TRBJ2-3	TRBD1	-	TGTGCCAGCAGCCAGTCGTCCAGGGGGACAGATACGCAGTATTTT	CASSQSSRGTDTQYF
TRBV7-6	TRBJ2-7	-	-	TGTGCCAGCAGCCGAACCTCCGGGGAAGCCTACGAGCAGTACTTC	CASSRTSGEAYEQYF
TRBV18	TRBJ1-4	-	-	TGTGCCAGCTCACCACCCGTCCAGGGCAAACTGTTTTTT	CASSPPVQGKLFF
TRBV11-2	TRBJ1-1	-	-	TGTGCCAGCAGCTTAGACGACAGACTTGAAGCTTTCTTT	CASSLDDRLEAFF
TRBV5-1	TRBJ2-7	TRBD1	-	TGCGCCAGCAGCCGCGGGACAGGGGCCAGCTACGAGCAGTACTTC	CASSRGTGASYEQYF
TRBV11-3	TRBJ2-2	-	-	TGTGCCAGCAGCTTCGCTAACACCGGGGAGCTGTTTTTT	CASSFANTGELFF
TRBV28	TRBJ2-1	-	once	TGTGCCAGCAGTTTCCGGGAGCAGTTCTTC	CASSFREQFF
TRBV5-1	TRBJ2-7	TRBD2	-	TGCGCCAGCAGCTTAATAGCGGGCGCCTACGAGCAGTACTTC	CASSLIAGAYEQYF
TRBV29-1	TRBJ2-7	TRBD2	-	TGCAGCGTTGGGTACCCTGGAGCGGGAGTACGCTACGAGCAGTACTTC	CSVGYPGAGVRYEQYF
TRBV19	TRBJ2-5	TRBD1	-	TGTTCGAGCTCCGGGACAGGGGGCTTAGAGACCCAGTACTTC	CSSSGTGGLETQYF
TRBV10-1	TRBJ1-1	-	once	TGCGCCAGCAGTGATCCCAGGGGCGCAGGTTGGCCTTCCACTGAAGCTTTCTTT	CASSDPRGAGWPSTEAFF
TRBV2	TRBJ1-4	TRBD1	-	TGTGCCAGCAGTCAGGAACAGGGGAAGGGAAGTGAAAAACTGTTTTTT	CASSQEQGKGSEKLFF
TRBV7-8	TRBJ2-3	-	-	TGTGCCAGCAGCTTAGGTGCCAGGGGTAAGAGTACAGATACGCAGTATTTT	CASSLGARGKSTDTQYF
TRBV5-4	TRBJ2-1	TRBD2	-	TGTGCCAGCAGCTCAAGGACTAGCGGGAACGATGAGCAGTTCTTC	CASSSRTSGNDEQFF
TRBV18	TRBJ2-5	TRBD2	-	TGTGCCAGCTCACGAGCAGCGGGGAATCAAGAGACCCAGTACTTC	CASSRAAGNQETQYF
TRBV9	TRBJ2-1	TRBD2	-	TGTGCCAGCAGCGTATATACTAGCGGAAACAATGAGCAGTTCTTC	CASSVYTSGNNEQFF
TRBV5-4	TRBJ1-1	-	-	TGTGCCAGCAGCTTGGCCGGAAGTTGGGAACGGACAGACGAAGCTTTCTTT	CASSLAGSWERTDEAFF
TRBV4-2	TRBJ1-1	-	-	TGTGCCAGCAGCCAAGAGTCTGGCAGGGAGCGGCCTGAAGCTTTCTTT	CASSQESGRERPEAFF
TRBV6-1	TRBJ1-3	-	-	TGTGCCAGCAGCGTCGTCACTTCTGGAAACACCATATATTTT	CASSVVTSGNTIYF
TRBV11-3	TRBJ2-3	TRBD2	-	TGTGCCAGCAGCGAAGGAACCGGGCTAGCGGGAAAGAACACAGATACGCAGTATTTT	CASSEGTGLAGKNTDTQYF
TRBV5-1	TRBJ2-1	TRBD2	-	TGCGCCAGCAGCGGGGACTACTACAATGAGCAGTTCTTC	CASSGDYYNEQFF
TRBV28	TRBJ1-4	-	-	TGTGCCAGCAATAGGGGCCAGATCATCAGTGAAAAACTGTTTTTT	CASNRGQIISEKLFF
TRBV18	TRBJ1-1	TRBD1	-	TGTGCCAGCTCCACAGGGGGGAACACTGAAGCTTTCTTT	CASSTGGNTEAFF
TRBV7-8	TRBJ2-1	TRBD1	-	TGTGCCAGCAGCTGGACCCCCGGGACAGGGAACTACAATGAGCAGTTCTTC	CASSWTPGTGNYNEQFF
TRBV6-1	TRBJ1-4	-	-	TGTGCCAGCAGTGACACCGGTTTTAATGAAAAACTGTTTTTT	CASSDTGFNEKLFF
TRBV5-4	TRBJ2-1	TRBD2	-	TGTGCCAGCGGCGCTGGCGGGAGTTCCTACAATGAGCAGTTCTTC	CASGAGGSSYNEQFF
TRBV28	TRBJ1-3	-	-	TGTGCCAGCAGTTTGCTGAGCTCTGGAAACACCATATATTTT	CASSLLSSGNTIYF
TRBV19	TRBJ1-3	-	-	TGTGCCAGTAGTAACGTCGGCAGCTATTTCTCTGGAAACACCATATATTTT	CASSNVGSYFSGNTIYF
TRBV18	TRBJ2-2	TRBD1	-	TGTGCCAGCTCACCATCTGGGACAGGGTTAACCGGGGAGCTGTTTTTT	CASSPSGTGLTGELFF
TRBV29-1	TRBJ2-3	TRBD1	-	TGCAGCGTTGAACCGGAGGACAGGGACGATACGCAGTATTTT	CSVEPEDRDDTQYF
TRBV5-1	TRBJ1-1	TRBD1	few	TGCGCCAGCAGCTTGAGACAGGGAGGAGGGAACACTGAAGCTTTCTTT	CASSLRQGGGNTEAFF
TRBV19	TRBJ2-1	-	-	TGTGCCAGTAGTAGGCGGCCCGGAGAGCAGTTCTTC	CASSRRPGEQFF
TRBV9	TRBJ1-2	-	-	TGTGCCAGCAGCTCGTCACAGGGTGACTATGGCTACACCTTC	CASSSSQGDYGYTF
TRBV9	TRBJ1-2	-	-	TGTGCCAGCAGCAAAATACAAGGCTCTGGCTACACCTTC	CASSKIQGSGYTF
TRBV10-3	TRBJ2-3	-	-	TGTGCCATCAGTGACCCTTTCAATGGCACAGATACGCAGTATTTT	CAISDPFNGTDTQYF
TRBV7-9	TRBJ1-2	-	-	TGTGCCAGCAGCTTAGTGATGGGGGGCTACACCTTC	CASSLVMGGYTF